This T cell receptor beta chain is drawn from a study of T-cell memory formation after mild COVID-19. Per germline, CDR1 SGHTS and CDR2 YDEGEE. V lost 4 bases and J lost 1, with 17 bases in between. The CDR3 totals 16 residues. Each CDR3 protein gets one entry after TCRdb re-called the 5' RACE reads with MiXCR. The table shows around 200,000 distinct CDR3 sequences, with roughly 23% occurring only once. This rearrangement joins TRBV5-8 to TRBJ1-2; tentatively, D is TRBD1 (6 bases). This sequence originates from an adult woman who had mild COVID-19 (a few samples of this study predate the infection). Cell type and time point are not known. Source material: PBMCs or a T cell subset sorted from them (not recorded which). CDR3 protein: CASSLRTVESNYGYTF. The CDR3 DNA sequence: TGTGCCAGCAGCCTTAGGACAGTAGAAAGTAACTATGGCTACACCTTC.